One sample yielded the 32 T cell receptor beta chains listed below, sequenced in a study of cytomegalovirus exposure and HLA in healthy donors. PCR employed 60 Vbeta and 13 Jbeta primers. Profiled with immunoSEQ multiplex PCR; TCRdb holds only in-frame clones, not every one. Among roughly 150,000 clones listed, 70% to 80% were seen once. The sequencing sample was made of PBMCs. The source of these receptors is a male donor in good health and CMV-seronegative.

The gene calls are TRBV4-2 and TRBJ1-2, with TRBD1 identical over 10 bases. Trimming removed 2 bases from V and 4 bases from J; junction bases left unmatched: 4. From germline, CDR1 is LGHNA and CDR2 YNFKEQ. The CDR3 consists of 15 residues. The CDR3 protein is CASSQTGTGVYGYTF. The CDR3 region has the DNA TGTGCCAGCAGCCAAACCGGGACAGGGGTCTATGGCTACACCTTC.

In this sample, this clone turned up a few times. V is TRBV6-1 and J is TRBJ2-1; 11 bases map to TRBD2. J gave up 4 bases and V 6 bases, and 5 bases lay outside the gene matches. The germline V gene encodes CDR1 MNHNS and CDR2 SASEGT. CDR3 length: 15 residues. This CDR3 is CASSYASGRYNEQFF. The CDR3 DNA reads TGTGCCAGCAGCTATGCTAGCGGGAGGTACAATGAGCAGTTCTTC.

V is TRBV19 and J is TRBJ1-5, with 7 bases identical to TRBD1. Trimming at V came to 3 bases and at J to 3 bases, leaving 2 bases not matched to a gene. CDR1 and CDR2 (germline): LNHDA, SQIVND (reference sequence). The CDR3 sequence is 14 residues long. CDR3 DNA: TGTGCCAGTAGTATCACAGGGGTCAATCAGCCCCAGCATTTT. Its protein product is CASSITGVNQPQHF.

V usage is TRBV18 and J usage is TRBJ2-7, with D maybe TRBD1 (6 bases). The germline CDR1 and CDR2 sequences are KGHSH and LQKENI. The CDR3 has 15 residues. V gave up 3 bases and J gave up 2 bases, with 14 bases separating them. CDR3 region: CASSPYRERAYEQYF. In DNA, the CDR3 is TGTGCCAGCTCACCCTACAGGGAGCGCGCCTACGAGCAGTACTTC.

This chain links TRBV7-9 with TRBJ1-1; possible D gene TRBD1, 5 bases. Per germline, CDR1 SEHNR and CDR2 FQNEAQ (reference sequence). Trimming pared 0 bases from V and 4 bases from J, leaving 12 bases between. CDR3 length equals 15 residues. The CDR3 protein is CASSLAGGFGTEAFF. The DNA for the CDR3 is TGTGCCAGCAGCTTAGCGGGGGGGTTTGGCACTGAAGCTTTCTTT. Combining the CDR3 with reference TRBV7-9 and TRBJ1-1 gives the whole variable domain DTGVSQNPRHKITKRGQNVTFRCDPISEHNRLYWYRQTLGQGPEFLTYFQNEAQLEKSRLLSDRFSAERPKGSFSTLEIQRTEQGDSAMYLCASSLAGGFGTEAFFGQGTRLTVV.

The V gene is TRBV29-1, the J gene TRBJ2-3; no reliable D call. The CDR3 spans 12 residues. V lost 4 bases, J lost 8 bases, and 13 bases lay in between. The germline CDR1 and CDR2 sequences are SQVTM and ANQGSEA. Written as DNA, the CDR3 is TGCAGCGTTGTAACCGACGGCGGTACGCAGTATTTT. It translates to CSVVTDGGTQYF.

By sample share, this clone is medium-sized. V gene TRBV15 combines with J gene TRBJ1-4, with no clear D. The V and J ends lost 4 bases and 5 bases respectively, with 11 bases between them. CDR1 is LNHNV, CDR2 YYDKDF, per germline (reference sequence). The CDR3 has 14 amino acids. For the CDR3, the DNA is TGTGCCACCAGCACGGGGATTGAAAATGAAAAACTGTTTTTT. Its protein is CATSTGIENEKLFF.

This rearrangement joins TRBV28 to TRBJ1-2; possible D gene TRBD1, 6 bases. V was trimmed by 4 bases and J by 3 bases, leaving 18 bases between them. CDR3 length equals 16 residues. CDR1 is MDHEN, CDR2 SYDVKM, per germline. The CDR3 loop reads CASSSPAGQSHYGYTF. DNA for the CDR3: TGTGCCAGCAGTTCCCCCGCCGGACAGTCTCACTATGGCTACACCTTC.

As to this clone: Within the sample, other DNA sequences also encode this same CDR3. The chain couples TRBV19 to TRBJ2-5, with 7 bases identical to TRBD2. The DNA end is a closer match to TRBJ2-7, so the J assignment may be wrong. This CDR3 contains 13 residues. Germline CDR1 is LNHDA and CDR2 is SQIVND (reference sequence). The CDR3, as DNA: TGTGCCAGTCGGAGGGAGGGGACCTACGAGCAGTACTTC. Amino acids: CASRREGTYEQYF.

This clone was seen only a few times. The chain uses TRBV19 and TRBJ2-5; D ambiguous. Deletions cut 2 bases from V and 3 bases from J, with 19 bases between. Germline V lookup: CDR1 LNHDA, CDR2 SQIVND (reference sequence). This CDR3 spans 17 amino acids. The CDR3 spells CASSILHSRVTKETQYF. CDR3 in DNA: TGTGCCAGTAGTATATTGCACTCCCGCGTCACCAAAGAGACCCAGTACTTC.

V and J are TRBV12-5 and TRBJ2-1; 10 bases line up with TRBD1. Germline trimming cut 5 bases from V and 8 bases from J; bases unmatched to any gene: 9. This CDR3 has 15 residues. Per germline, CDR1 LGHNT and CDR2 FRNRAP. CDR3 bases: TGTGCTAGTGGTCCTCTCGACAGGGGGCTGGATGAGCAGTTCTTC. Translating gives CASGPLDRGLDEQFF.

The rearrangement uses TRBV5-6 and TRBJ2-7, with 10 bases matching TRBD1. Trimming removed 4 bases from V and 2 bases from J; junction bases left unmatched: 12. Germline V lookup: CDR1 SGHDT, CDR2 YYEEEE. This CDR3 is built from 17 residues. The CDR3 reads CASSRRTGGTSAYEQYF. CDR3 coding DNA: TGTGCCAGCAGCCGGAGGACAGGGGGAACTTCGGCCTACGAGCAGTACTTC.

V is TRBV2 and J is TRBJ1-2; TRBD1 matches 9 bases. V lost 2 bases and J lost 7; bases outside the gene matches: 8. Germline V CDR1 and CDR2: SNHLY, FYNNEI. This CDR3 contains 15 residues. CDR3 loop: CASSETLGQGVGYTF. In DNA form, the CDR3 reads TGTGCCAGCAGTGAAACCTTGGGACAGGGTGTTGGCTACACCTTC.

This clone was detected once. The genes are TRBV5-8 and TRBJ1-2; the match to TRBD1 covers 8 bases. CDR3 length: 15 amino acids. Germline V gene sequence: CDR1 SGHTS, CDR2 YDEGEE. Losses at the gene ends were 1 base for V and 7 bases for J; bases not matched to a gene: 9. CDR3 nucleotide sequence: TGTGCCAGCAGCTTGCTGAGACAGGGGTTAAGTGGCTACACCTTC. Translating gives CASSLLRQGLSGYTF. Together with reference TRBV5-8 and TRBJ1-2, the CDR3 gives the full variable domain: EAGVTQSPTHLIKTRGQQATLRCSPISGHTSVYWYQQALGLGLQFLLWYDEGEERNRGNFPPRFSGRQFPNYSSELNVNALELEDSALYLCASSLLRQGLSGYTFGSGTRLTVV.

This chain uses TRBV19 with TRBJ1-5; D ambiguous. Trimming removed 1 base at V and 2 bases at J, with 9 bases between. The CDR3 covers 15 residues. The V gene's germline CDR1 is LNHDA and CDR2 SQIVND (reference sequence). The CDR3 DNA follows: TGTGCCAGTAGTATAGGGGGAGATGGCAATCAGCCCCAGCATTTT. This encodes CASSIGGDGNQPQHF.

This clone has a single count. Here the CDR3 reads CASRSSGVLYEQYF. For the CDR3, the DNA is TGTGCCAGCAGGTCTAGCGGGGTTCTCTACGAGCAGTACTTC. The chain joins TRBV7-2 to TRBJ2-7; 9 nucleotides align to TRBD2. Germline V CDR1 and CDR2: SGHTA, FQGNSA. CDR3 size: 14 residues. J was trimmed by 3 bases and V by 6 bases; bases with no gene match: 6.

In DNA, the CDR3 is TGTGCCAGCAGCCTCCTTGGACAGGCCGGGGATGAGCAGTTCTTC. As protein: CASSLLGQAGDEQFF. V is TRBV2 and J is TRBJ2-1, with 7 bases fitting TRBD1. V was clipped by 6 bases and J by 8 bases; unmatched bases: 13. CDR1 and CDR2 (germline): SNHLY, FYNNEI. The CDR3 totals 15 residues.

J is TRBJ2-2 and V is TRBV9, with a tentative D call TRBD2 (5 bases). Germline V gene sequence: CDR1 SGDLS, CDR2 YYNGEE. V was shortened by 4 bases and J by 4 bases, with 17 bases between the two germline ends. The length of the CDR3 is 16 residues. CDR3: CASSPREGWGTGELFF. In nucleotides, the CDR3 is TGTGCCAGCAGCCCCCGTGAGGGCTGGGGCACCGGGGAGCTGTTTTTT.

This sequence joins TRBV5-1 and TRBJ2-1; D is possibly TRBD2 (5 bases). With 3 bases removed from V and 6 bases from J, the gap between germline ends came to 16 bases. The CDR3 is 15 amino acids. Germline V gene sequence: CDR1 SGHRS, CDR2 YFSETQ. CDR3 nucleotide sequence: TGCGCCAGCAGCTCCTCCGGAGGAACGACCAATGAGCAGTTCTTC. This encodes CASSSSGGTTNEQFF.

This chain uses TRBV5-4 with TRBJ1-2; D is possibly TRBD1 (5 bases). Trimming removed 3 bases at V and 4 bases at J, with 13 bases between. CDR3 size: 14 residues. CDR1 and CDR2 (germline): SGHNT, YYREEE (reference sequence). This CDR3 reads CASSSSGTGYGYTF. In DNA, the CDR3 is TGTGCCAGCAGCTCGAGCGGGACGGGCTATGGCTACACCTTC. The entire variable domain, with the rest obtained from reference TRBV5-4 and TRBJ1-2, is as follows: ETGVTQSPTHLIKTRGQQVTLRCSSQSGHNTVSWYQQALGQGPQFIFQYYREEENGRGNFPPRFSGLQFPNYSSELNVNALELDDSALYLCASSSSGTGYGYTFGSGTRLTVV.

The chain is built from TRBV7-2 and TRBJ2-7, with D possibly TRBD2 on 6 matching bases. This CDR3 spans 16 amino acids. Germline V gene lookup returns CDR1 SGHTA and CDR2 FQGNSA. Between the trimmed V and J ends, which lost 2 bases and 0 bases, there was a span of 14 bases. DNA of the CDR3: TGTGCCAGCAGCTTAATGTTTGCGGGGCCCTCCTACGAGCAGTACTTC. Protein sequence: CASSLMFAGPSYEQYF.

This sequence joins TRBV9 and TRBJ2-7; a weak D match, TRBD2 (5 bases). The CDR3 length is 14 residues. The ends were cut back, 0 bases at V and 5 bases at J, with 12 bases in the middle. Germline CDR1 is SGDLS and CDR2 is YYNGEE. The CDR3 DNA follows: TGTGCCAGCAGCGTAGACCTAGCAGGCGACGAGCAGTACTTC. Translated: CASSVDLAGDEQYF. Filled out from reference TRBV9 and TRBJ2-7, the complete variable domain reads DSGVTQTPKHLITATGQRVTLRCSPRSGDLSVYWYQQSLDQGLQFLIQYYNGEERAKGNILERFSAQQFPDLHSELNLSSLELGDSALYFCASSVDLAGDEQYFGPGTRLTVT.

V is TRBV11-2 and J is TRBJ1-2, with 7 bases aligning to TRBD1. The V gene's germline CDR1 is SGHAT and CDR2 FQNNGV. V trimming: 1 base; J trimming: 8 bases; junction bases outside the gene matches: 7. The length of the CDR3 is 14 residues. The CDR3 region is CASSLAQGREGYTF. CDR3 coding DNA: TGTGCCAGCAGCTTAGCACAGGGGAGAGAAGGCTACACCTTC.

The rearrangement joins TRBV5-4 to TRBJ1-2; TRBD1 agrees at 7 bases. Looked up from germline, CDR1 is SGHNT and CDR2 is YYREEE (reference sequence). Trimming at V came to 6 bases and at J to 3 bases, leaving 8 bases not matched to a gene. The CDR3 length is 14 residues. DNA of the CDR3: TGTGCCAGCACCCCAGGGGGGTCGGACTATGGCTACACCTTC. Encoded protein: CASTPGGSDYGYTF.

This clone was observed once. This chain links TRBV27 with TRBJ2-1; a possible D gene is TRBD2 (7 bases). Trimming removed 3 bases from V and 6 bases from J, with 12 bases in between. The CDR3 has 14 amino acids. The V gene's germline CDR1 is MNHEY and CDR2 SMNVEV (reference sequence). In DNA form, the CDR3 reads TGTGCCAGCAGTTTCGCGGGGGCGGGCAATGAGCAGTTCTTC. As protein: CASSFAGAGNEQFF.

The chain links TRBV5-1 to TRBJ1-1, with 7 bases that match TRBD1. V lost 4 bases to trimming and J lost 1 base; unmatched junction nucleotides: 4. Germline lookup yields CDR1 SGHRS and CDR2 YFSETQ. CDR3 size: 14 residues. Here the CDR3 DNA reads TGCGCCAGCAGCGCAAGGGACAGGAACACTGAAGCTTTCTTT. Amino acid sequence: CASSARDRNTEAFF.

The rearrangement uses TRBV2 and TRBJ2-2; 10 bases map to TRBD1. The germline CDR1 and CDR2 sequences are SNHLY and FYNNEI. The V gene end was trimmed by 5 bases and the J gene end by 5 bases; junction bases not matched to a gene: 5. The length of the CDR3 is 15 residues. The CDR3 nucleotides are TGTGCCAGCAGTTCTAGGACAGGGGGGACCGGGGAGCTGTTTTTT. Amino acids: CASSSRTGGTGELFF.

The V gene is TRBV5-1, the J gene TRBJ1-3; possible D gene TRBD1, 6 bases. CDR3 length: 15 amino acids. Germline assignment: CDR1 SGHRS and CDR2 YFSETQ. V was trimmed by 4 bases and J by 0 bases, leaving 11 bases between them. CDR3 sequence (DNA): TGCGCCAGCAGCCCAGGGACAAGCTCTGGAAACACCATATATTTT. Encoded protein: CASSPGTSSGNTIYF.

The rearrangement links TRBV6-1 to TRBJ2-7; D may be TRBD1 (5 bases). Trimming shortened V by 2 bases and J by 0 bases, and 8 bases separated the two germline ends. The CDR3 spans 14 residues. Germline V gene sequence: CDR1 MNHNS, CDR2 SASEGT. CDR3 in amino acids: CASSEIRVSYEQYF. The CDR3 region has the DNA TGTGCCAGCAGTGAAATCAGGGTCTCCTACGAGCAGTACTTC.

The rearrangement links TRBV9 to TRBJ2-7; D is perhaps TRBD2 (6 bases). The CDR3 has 15 amino acids. Trimming stripped 0 bases from V and 2 bases from J, with 12 bases between. Germline CDR1 is SGDLS and CDR2 is YYNGEE. CDR3 sequence (DNA): TGTGCCAGCAGCGTAGGGGACTCCGGGGCCTACGAGCAGTACTTC. The encoded protein is CASSVGDSGAYEQYF.

This chain joins TRBV5-5 and TRBJ2-7; 8 nucleotides line up with TRBD1. Germline assignment: CDR1 SGHKS and CDR2 YYEKEE (reference sequence). The CDR3 totals 12 residues. The V gene end was trimmed by 6 bases and the J gene end by 8 bases; junction bases not matched to a gene: 7. For the CDR3, the DNA is TGTGCCAGCATCGGACAGGGAGGTCAGCAGTACTTC. Residues: CASIGQGGQQYF.

A remark on this clone: Other nucleotide sequences in the sample specify the same CDR3. The chain employs TRBV6-5 and TRBJ2-7; maybe TRBD2 (6 bases). This CDR3 is 15 amino acids long. CDR1 is MNHEY, CDR2 SVGAGI, per germline. V dropped 0 bases and J dropped 1 base, with 10 bases sitting between them. CDR3 sequence: CASSYSAGGSYEQYF. The CDR3 coding sequence is TGTGCCAGCAGTTACTCGGCAGGAGGGTCCTACGAGCAGTACTTC.